The sequence of this TCR beta chain was determined in a study of cytomegalovirus exposure and HLA in healthy donors. Study at large: Among about 179 million T cells, an earlier analysis found roughly 120 million unique TCR beta sequences. Early released data had about 80 million unique TCRs, all coming from HLA-typed donors. Overall study results and limits: When analyzed later, a missense DCLRE1C variant was found to be linked to TCR beta V- and J-gene trimming. A list of about 180 TCR beta chains associated with cytomegalovirus was given.

PCR was performed using 60 Vbeta and 13 Jbeta primers. Assay: immunoSEQ multiplex PCR; the TCRdb copy retains only in-frame clones and omits some. The table includes 130,000 to 150,000 clones, about 74% detected once. Germline V gene sequence: CDR1 SGDLS, CDR2 YYNGEE. The CDR3 runs to 15 residues. The ends lost 0 bases at V and 7 bases at J; junction bases unmatched: 9. Regarding this clone: The antigen remains undetermined.

Sequencing was done on a sample of PBMCs. The sequence was collected from a man aged 35-49 years in good health and CMV-seropositive. The rearrangement uses TRBV9 and TRBJ1-1; 7 bases match TRBD1. DNA for the CDR3: TGTGCCAGCAGCGTAGACTATGGGACAGATAATGAAGCTTTCTTT. It codes for CASSVDYGTDNEAFF.